The clone carrying this T cell receptor (beta chain) was observed a few times. Its antigen is still unknown. This entry comes from a study of T cells in Graves' hyperthyroidism and ophthalmopathy. It was RNA transcripts that yielded the amplified TCR beta CDR3 regions. The HTBI primer set was used in a first-round RT-PCR of the TCR CDR3. One entry per CDR3 protein, called by TCRdb with MiXCR from the multiplex PCR reads. The sample contains around 300,000 distinct CDR3 sequences, over 12% of which appear only once. Study outcomes and limitations: Separation of ophthalmopathy from stable hyperthyroidism was achieved by a 13 V-J model.

The V end lost 7 bases, the J end lost 3 bases, and 13 bases lay between the germline ends. CDR3 length: 15 amino acids. Germline V gene lookup returns CDR1 LNHDA and CDR2 SQIVND (reference sequence). The V and J genes are TRBV19 and TRBJ2-6, with D maybe TRBD1 (5 bases). Material for sequencing was blood. This receptor was taken from a woman between 45 and 65 years old with Graves' hyperthyroidism that later progressed to Graves' ophthalmopathy. DNA for the CDR3: TGTGCCAGTAAGGTAGGGGCTGGTGGGGCCAACGTCCTGACTTTC. Translating gives CASKVGAGGANVLTF.